One sample yielded the 19 T cell receptor beta chains listed below, sequenced in a study of cytomegalovirus exposure and HLA in healthy donors. The repertoire was sequenced with immunoSEQ multiplex PCR; TCRdb's copy has only in-frame clones and lacks some. The sample contains under 400,000 clones, about nine tenths of which appear only once. The specimen sequenced was PBMCs. These receptors were obtained from a woman under 30 in good health and CMV-seronegative.

The CDR3 DNA reads TGTGCCAGCAGCCCACCTTCGGGAAATTCACCCCTCCACTTT. As protein: CASSPPSGNSPLHF. V and J are TRBV5-4 and TRBJ1-6; D unclear. Germline-derived CDR1 and CDR2 are SGHNT and YYREEE (reference sequence). V shed 4 bases and J shed 7 bases, with 12 bases lying between them. The CDR3 spans 14 residues.

This clone was detected ten times or more. The chain is built from TRBV7-9 and TRBJ2-2; D gene ambiguous. The CDR3 has 15 amino acids. Germline V gives CDR1 SEHNR, CDR2 FQNEAQ (reference sequence). Trimming pared 5 bases from V and 4 bases from J, leaving 14 bases between. Here the CDR3 reads CASSPPARSTGELFF. The CDR3 bases are TGTGCCAGCAGCCCACCCGCCCGGAGCACCGGGGAGCTGTTTTTT.

The gene calls are TRBV30 and TRBJ1-1, with 11 bases lining up with TRBD1. Losses at the gene ends were 5 bases for V and 5 bases for J; bases not matched to a gene: 4. CDR3 length equals 13 residues. From germline, CDR1 is GTSNPN and CDR2 SVGIG (reference sequence). The CDR3 sequence: CAWGQGAMTEAFF. The CDR3 DNA reads as TGTGCCTGGGGACAGGGGGCAATGACTGAAGCTTTCTTT. Looking up the rest from reference TRBV30 and TRBJ1-1 gives the full variable domain: SQTIHQWPATLVQPVGSPLSLECTVEGTSNPNLYWYRQAAGRGLQLLFYSVGIGQISSEVPQNLSASRPQDRQFILSSKKLLLSDSGFYLCAWGQGAMTEAFFGQGTRLTVV.

The chain uses TRBV7-6 and TRBJ1-5, with D maybe TRBD1 (5 bases). CDR1 and CDR2 (germline): SGHVS, FNYEAQ. CDR3 length: 13 residues. Trimming pared 5 bases from V and 2 bases from J, leaving 7 bases between. The CDR3 coding sequence is TGTGCCAGCAGCACACAGGGCAATCAGCCCCAGCATTTT. It translates to CASSTQGNQPQHF.

The genes are TRBV18 and TRBJ1-1; D possibly corresponds to TRBD1 (5 bases). Trimming shortened V by 6 bases and J by 11 bases, and 16 bases separated the two germline ends. Germline CDR1 and CDR2: KGHSH and LQKENI. The CDR3 consists of 12 residues. The CDR3: CASSLGGTGAFF. In DNA, the CDR3 is TGTGCCAGCTCTCTGGGCGGGACGGGCGCTTTCTTT.

This chain links TRBV27 with TRBJ2-7; 10 nucleotides align to TRBD2. CDR1 and CDR2 (germline): MNHEY, SMNVEV (reference sequence). The CDR3 totals 15 residues. Losses at the gene ends were 8 bases for V and 7 bases for J; bases not matched to a gene: 14. This chain's CDR3 is CASGRMSGRVGEQYF. CDR3 bases: TGTGCCAGCGGACGAATGAGCGGGAGGGTAGGGGAGCAGTACTTC.

This clone appeared once. The chain combines TRBV5-8 with TRBJ1-6; D is unclear. V gave up 1 base and J gave up 9 bases, with 5 bases separating them. There are 12 residues in the CDR3. Germline CDR1 reads SGHTS; CDR2 reads YDEGEE. The CDR3 spells CASSLTSSPLHF. The CDR3 DNA is TGTGCCAGCAGCTTGACAAGTTCACCCCTCCACTTT. The variable domain in full, completed from reference TRBV5-8 and TRBJ1-6, reads EAGVTQSPTHLIKTRGQQATLRCSPISGHTSVYWYQQALGLGLQFLLWYDEGEERNRGNFPPRFSGRQFPNYSSELNVNALELEDSALYLCASSLTSSPLHFGNGTRLTVT.

This rearrangement joins TRBV11-2 to TRBJ2-5; perhaps TRBD2 as D (5 bases). Trimming took 3 bases from V and 1 from J, leaving 18 bases between them. This CDR3 is built from 17 residues. Per germline, CDR1 SGHAT and CDR2 FQNNGV. The CDR3 DNA reads as TGTGCCAGCAGCTTGTACGAACTAGTAATCTCCCAAGAGACCCAGTACTTC. This encodes CASSLYELVISQETQYF.

This rearrangement joins TRBV6-1 to TRBJ2-3; 13 nucleotides align to TRBD2. In germline, CDR1 is MNHNS, CDR2 SASEGT. The CDR3 length is 16 residues. V dropped 4 bases and J dropped 4; count of bases not matched to a gene: 5. The CDR3 loop reads CASSARLAGGADTQYF. The CDR3 DNA reads as TGTGCCAGCAGTGCTCGACTAGCGGGGGGTGCAGATACGCAGTATTTT.

Concerning this clone itself: One end of the junction varies from germline; a read error may be responsible. This chain connects TRBV29-1 to TRBJ2-3; TRBD2 aligns across 11 bases. Looked up from germline, CDR1 is SQVTM and CDR2 is ANQGSEA. The CDR3 totals 15 residues. In nucleotides, the CDR3 is TGCAGCTTTGAGGGGACTAGCGGCCCCTCGGATACGCAGTATTTT. The encoded protein is CSFEGTSGPSDTQYF.

A single count supports this clone. V is TRBV7-9 and J is TRBJ2-7, with TRBD1 matching 11 bases. This CDR3 is 14 amino acids long. The junction had 6 bases not matched to a gene; V was cut back by 5 bases and J by 6 bases. Germline V gene sequence: CDR1 SEHNR, CDR2 FQNEAQ (reference sequence). For the CDR3, the DNA is TGTGCCAGCAGCAGGGACAGGGGGGTTTTCGAGCAGTACTTC. Amino acids: CASSRDRGVFEQYF.

The chain employs TRBV11-3 and TRBJ2-7, with unresolved D. V shed 4 bases and J shed 0 bases, with 13 bases lying between them. The CDR3 consists of 15 residues. Germline V gene data show CDR1 as SGHNT and CDR2 as YENEEA. The CDR3 sequence: CASSSPRSSSYEQYF. DNA of the CDR3: TGTGCCAGCAGCTCCCCCAGATCAAGCTCCTACGAGCAGTACTTC.

The V call is TRBV18, the J call TRBJ1-2; TRBD1 might be the D (6 bases). The CDR3 has 16 residues. V dropped 2 bases and J dropped 4 bases, with 17 bases sitting between them. CDR1 and CDR2 from the germline V gene are KGHSH and LQKENI. In DNA, the CDR3 is TGTGCCAGCTCACCAGGGATAGACAGGAGAGTCTATGGCTACACCTTC. Protein: CASSPGIDRRVYGYTF.

J is TRBJ2-2 and V is TRBV28, with TRBD1 as a possible D gene (5 bases). CDR3 length: 16 residues. Per the germline V gene, CDR1 is MDHEN and CDR2 is SYDVKM. V was clipped by 5 bases and J by 0 bases, with 13 bases between them. The CDR3 DNA reads as TGTGCCAGCAGTCGAGACAGCTTAGCGAACACCGGGGAGCTGTTTTTT. Protein sequence: CASSRDSLANTGELFF. Together with reference TRBV28 and TRBJ2-2, the CDR3 gives the full variable domain: DVKVTQSSRYLVKRTGEKVFLECVQDMDHENMFWYRQDPGLGLRLIYFSYDVKMKEKGDIPEGYSVSREKKERFSLILESASTNQTSMYLCASSRDSLANTGELFFGEGSRLTVL.

The chain has TRBV5-1 and TRBJ2-7; 9 nucleotides line up with TRBD1. Germline V CDR1 and CDR2: SGHRS, YFSETQ. There are 14 residues in the CDR3. J was trimmed by 2 bases and V by 7 bases; bases with no gene match: 7. The CDR3 nucleotides read TGCGCCAGCGAATACAGGGGGCGAACCTACGAGCAGTACTTC. This translates into CASEYRGRTYEQYF.

The chain recombines TRBV9 with TRBJ2-3; D perhaps matches TRBD2 (5 bases). This CDR3 has 16 amino acids. CDR1 is SGDLS and CDR2 is YYNGEE in the germline V gene. Trimming stripped 0 bases from V and 5 bases from J, with 16 bases between. This CDR3 is CASSVVRTSGIDTQYF. The CDR3 DNA reads as TGTGCCAGCAGCGTAGTGCGTACTAGTGGGATAGATACGCAGTATTTT.

The chain uses TRBV5-4 and TRBJ1-6; the D is unclear. In germline, CDR1 is SGHNT, CDR2 YYREEE (reference sequence). The CDR3 covers 17 residues. Trimming left V 0 bases short and J 6 bases short, with 16 bases between. CDR3 sequence reads: CASSLAKEAQLNSPLHF. The CDR3 nucleotides read TGTGCCAGCAGCTTGGCCAAGGAGGCGCAACTTAATTCACCCCTCCACTTT.

The chain combines TRBV2 with TRBJ1-1; maybe TRBD1 (6 bases). Trimming took 10 bases from V and 0 from J, leaving 12 bases between them. The V gene's germline CDR1 is SNHLY and CDR2 FYNNEI. The length of the CDR3 is 13 residues. CDR3 DNA: TGTGCCACCCGCAGGGGCATGAACACTGAAGCTTTCTTT. It encodes CATRRGMNTEAFF.

This sequence joins TRBV30 and TRBJ1-2; the D gene is possibly TRBD1 (5 bases). Looked up from germline, CDR1 is GTSNPN and CDR2 is SVGIG (reference sequence). V was pared by 0 bases and J by 0 bases, with 11 bases between. This CDR3 has 15 residues. The CDR3 nucleotides read TGTGCCTGGAGTGTAGGGTCAGGGTCTAACTATGGCTACACCTTC. This codes for CAWSVGSGSNYGYTF.